The rows below give T cell receptor beta chains drawn from one sample of a study of vaccination effects on CD4 cells after COVID-19. The antigens of these receptors remain unknown. The data were produced by immunoSEQ multiplex PCR, yet TCRdb's version contains in-frame clones alone and is incomplete. The data show roughly 20,000 clones, roughly two thirds seen once. The sequences come from CD4+ T cells from PBMCs cultured with HCoV-NL63 spike peptides, collected before COVID-19 vaccination. These receptors all stem from a human donor who received a COVID-19 vaccine. CDR3s include the opening cysteine and the closing phenylalanine or tryptophan. The D gene is left open where the match is weak. Only some rows state a clone size, as once, few, many or a class for expanded clones.

TRBJ2-5	NA	TRBD2	TRBV10-3	TGTGCCATCAGTGAACGGGAGGAGGAGACCCAGTACTTC	CAISEREEETQYF
TRBJ1-5	NA	TRBD1	TRBV6-2/TRBV6-3	TGTGCCAGCAGTTACTCTGGTAGGGGGCGTCGTCAGCCCCAGCATTTT	CASSYSGRGRRQPQHF
TRBJ2-3	NA	NA	TRBV7-2	TGTGCCAGCAGCACAAATAACCCGGATACGCAGTATTTT	CASSTNNPDTQYF
TRBJ2-1	NA	TRBD2	TRBV7-8	TGTGCCAGCAGCCCGCGGGGGGGCTTGGACAATGAGCAGTTCTTC	CASSPRGGLDNEQFF
TRBJ2-5	NA	NA	TRBV28	TGTGCCAGCAGTCCCTCGGGGGGCCTCGAGACCCAGTACTTC	CASSPSGGLETQYF
TRBJ1-6	NA	NA	TRBV28	TGTGCCAGCAGCCTAGACAGCCATAATTCACCCCTCCACTTT	CASSLDSHNSPLHF
TRBJ1-2	NA	NA	TRBV6-5	TGTGCCAGCAGTTACGGGGTGAGGAGAGACTATGGCTACACCTTC	CASSYGVRRDYGYTF
TRBJ1-2	few	TRBD1	TRBV30	TGTGCCTGCACCGGGACAGCTTCTAACTATGGCTACACCTTC	CACTGTASNYGYTF
TRBJ1-1	NA	TRBD1	TRBV2	TGTGCCAGCACCACAGGACAGGGTCCAACTTTCTTT	CASTTGQGPTFF
TRBJ1-1	NA	NA	TRBV27	TGTGCCAGCAGGGGACGGTTGAACACTGAAGCTTTCTTT	CASRGRLNTEAFF
TRBJ2-7	NA	NA	TRBV6-5	TGTGCCAGCAGAAAGACAGGGGAGGGGCGTTACGAGCAGTACTTC	CASRKTGEGRYEQYF
TRBJ2-7	NA	TRBD2	TRBV10-3	TGTGCCACCACAGGACTAGCGGGGGACTACGAGCAGTACTTC	CATTGLAGDYEQYF
TRBJ1-2	NA	NA	TRBV28	TGTGCCAGCAGTTCGGGTATCTATGGCTACACCTTC	CASSSGIYGYTF
TRBJ1-2	few	NA	TRBV4-1	TGCGCCAGCAGCCAAGGGGGAGGTCGGGGCTATGGCTACACCTTC	CASSQGGGRGYGYTF
TRBJ1-1	NA	NA	TRBV29-1	TGCAGCGTTGGGGGCAGGTTGAACACTGAAGCTTTCTTT	CSVGGRLNTEAFF
TRBJ2-1	once	TRBD2	TRBV3-1/TRBV3-2	TGTGCCAGCAGCCCCCCCCGGGGACTAGCGGGATCAAGTTGGCAGTTCTTC	CASSPPRGLAGSSWQFF
TRBJ2-7	NA	TRBD2	TRBV10-3	TGTGCCATCAGTGGGGGGGGTACCTACGAGCAGTACTTC	CAISGGGTYEQYF
TRBJ1-5	NA	NA	TRBV5-4	TGTGCCAGCAGCTTCGAGGGCAATCAGCCCCAGCATTTT	CASSFEGNQPQHF
TRBJ1-2	NA	NA	TRBV15	TGTGCCACCAGCAGAGCTCTCCAGAGCGACTATGGCTACACCTTC	CATSRALQSDYGYTF
TRBJ2-2	few	TRBD1	TRBV6-5	TGTGCCAGCAGACGGACAGGGGGGGAGCTGTTTTTT	CASRRTGGELFF
TRBJ1-1	NA	NA	TRBV4-3	TGCGCCAGCAGCCCTCCGGGGGGGAACACTGAAGCTTTCTTT	CASSPPGGNTEAFF
TRBJ2-3	once	NA	TRBV6-5	TGTGCCAGCAGTTCTGCGGGGCTAACAGATACGCAGTATTTT	CASSSAGLTDTQYF
TRBJ1-5	NA	NA	TRBV18	TGTGCCAGCTCACCGGGGTCGGATCAGCCCCAGCATTTT	CASSPGSDQPQHF
TRBJ1-2	NA	NA	TRBV6-6	TGTGCCAGCACCAGCAACCCCAGGGGCCATTATGGCTACACCTTC	CASTSNPRGHYGYTF
TRBJ1-2	few	NA	TRBV3-1/TRBV3-2	TGTGCCAGCAGCCAAGCACAGCCTTATGGCTACACCTTC	CASSQAQPYGYTF
TRBJ2-3	medium-sized	TRBD2	TRBV6-1	TGTGCCAGCCCTGAAGGGTTTCCTAGCGGGGGAACTTTGAATACGCAGTATTTT	CASPEGFPSGGTLNTQYF
TRBJ2-7	NA	NA	TRBV12-5	TGTGCTAGTAAACCCCCCGGGACGTATACCTACGAGCAGTACTTC	CASKPPGTYTYEQYF
TRBJ2-1	once	TRBD2	TRBV5-1	TGCGCCAGCAGCTTTCAGCGGGGGAGTAACAATGAGCAGTTCTTC	CASSFQRGSNNEQFF